What follows are 14 T cell receptor beta chains derived from one specimen sequenced in a study of blood T cell repertoires in COVID-19. The table came from immunoSEQ multiplex PCR; TCRdb's copy has only in-frame clones and leaves some out. The data show about 150,000 clones, 70% to 90% seen once. The sequencing input was PBMCs or T cells enriched from blood (not recorded which). These receptors were taken from a middle-aged man who had recovered from COVID-19.

V is TRBV9 and J is TRBJ1-2, with TRBD1 identical over 8 bases. Germline V lookup: CDR1 SGDLS, CDR2 YYNGEE. The CDR3 covers 18 residues. V dropped 4 bases and J dropped 4; count of bases not matched to a gene: 18. DNA of the CDR3: TGTGCCAGCAGCCTAGATAGACCGGGACAGGCAGATGTCTATGGCTACACCTTC. This encodes CASSLDRPGQADVYGYTF. Full variable domain (rest looked up from reference TRBV9 and TRBJ1-2): DSGVTQTPKHLITATGQRVTLRCSPRSGDLSVYWYQQSLDQGLQFLIQYYNGEERAKGNILERFSAQQFPDLHSELNLSSLELGDSALYFCASSLDRPGQADVYGYTFGSGTRLTVV.

CDR3 sequence (DNA): TGTGCCAGCACCGAAGGAGGGGACAATGAAAAACTGTTTTTT. Translation gives CASTEGGDNEKLFF. The V gene is TRBV6-5, the J gene TRBJ1-4, with D possibly TRBD1 on 5 matching bases. Trimming removed 7 bases at V and 5 bases at J, with 14 bases between. CDR1 MNHEY and CDR2 SVGAGI come from the germline V gene. This CDR3 has 14 amino acids.

The V gene is TRBV5-1, the J gene TRBJ1-6; D gene unclear. The CDR3 covers 15 residues. Trimming cost V 5 bases and J 4 bases, with 13 bases left between them. Germline V gives CDR1 SGHRS, CDR2 YFSETQ. CDR3 sequence: CASSEDSPYNSPLHF. The CDR3, as DNA: TGCGCCAGCAGTGAGGACTCCCCGTATAATTCACCCCTCCACTTT.

This chain connects TRBV27 to TRBJ1-2; D call uncertain. The germline V gene has CDR1 MNHEY and CDR2 SMNVEV (reference sequence). Deletions cut 8 bases from V and 7 bases from J, with 23 bases between. The CDR3 extends over 15 amino acids. CDR3 region: CASCTTGEELGGYTF. CDR3 coding DNA: TGTGCCAGCTGTACTACTGGGGAGGAGTTGGGTGGCTACACCTTC.

DNA of the CDR3: TGTGCCAGCAGCATACTGAGCGGGAGGACAGATACGCAGTATTTT. Its translation is CASSILSGRTDTQYF. This chain uses TRBV11-2 with TRBJ2-3, with 9 bases identical to TRBD2. Germline V gene data show CDR1 as SGHAT and CDR2 as FQNNGV. The junction had 6 bases not matched to a gene; V was cut back by 5 bases and J by 3 bases. This CDR3 spans 15 amino acids.

This clone has just one count. The chain carries TRBV19 and TRBJ1-3, with D perhaps TRBD1 (5 bases). The CDR3 has 15 amino acids. CDR1 and CDR2 (germline): LNHDA, SQIVND (reference sequence). The ends were cut back, 5 bases at V and 1 base at J, with 12 bases in the middle. DNA for the CDR3: TGTGCCAGTAGTGTCGGCAGGGCTTCTGGAAACACCATATATTTT. Encoded protein: CASSVGRASGNTIYF. The full variable domain, its missing parts supplied by reference TRBV19 and TRBJ1-3, is DGGITQSPKYLFRKEGQNVTLSCEQNLNHDAMYWYRQDPGQGLRLIYYSQIVNDFQKGDIAEGYSVSREKKESFPLTVTSAQKNPTAFYLCASSVGRASGNTIYFGEGSWLTVV.

This chain connects TRBV28 to TRBJ1-1; possibly TRBD1 for D (5 bases). The length of the CDR3 is 13 residues. The V gene's germline CDR1 is MDHEN and CDR2 SYDVKM. Between the trimmed V and J ends, which lost 7 bases and 8 bases, there was a span of 17 bases. The DNA for the CDR3 is TGTGCCAGCATGGGGGGTCAGGTATCCGAAGCTTTCTTT. This encodes CASMGGQVSEAFF.

The V gene is TRBV19, the J gene TRBJ2-3; the D is unclear. Deletions cut 3 bases from V and 5 bases from J, with 12 bases between. This CDR3 is built from 14 residues. Germline V gene data show CDR1 as LNHDA and CDR2 as SQIVND (reference sequence). The CDR3 sequence is CASSISSFGDTQYF. As DNA, the CDR3 is TGTGCCAGTAGTATCTCCTCTTTCGGAGATACGCAGTATTTT.

The chain carries TRBV27 and TRBJ2-5; possibly TRBD2 for D (6 bases). Germline loops: CDR1 MNHEY, CDR2 SMNVEV (reference sequence). Between the trimmed V and J ends, which lost 11 bases and 1 base, there was a span of 17 bases. The CDR3 is made up of 14 amino acids. The CDR3 region is CAVGGLPPQETQYF. The CDR3 region has the DNA TGTGCCGTGGGAGGCCTTCCCCCCCAAGAGACCCAGTACTTC.

In DNA form, the CDR3 reads TGTGCCAGCAGCCGACGGGACAGTAGTAATCAGCCCCAGCATTTT. Protein sequence: CASSRRDSSNQPQHF. This chain uses TRBV6-2 or TRBV6-3 with TRBJ1-5, with TRBD1 matching over 7 bases. Germline V gives CDR1 MNHEY, CDR2 SVGEGT. The CDR3 contains 15 residues. V gave up 6 bases and J gave up 4 bases; unmatched junction bases: 9.

The rearrangement uses TRBV2 and TRBJ1-6; 8 nucleotides align to TRBD1. V gave up 4 bases and J gave up 9 bases; unmatched junction bases: 8. The germline V gene has CDR1 SNHLY and CDR2 FYNNEI. The CDR3 spans 15 residues. The CDR3 sequence is CASSGATGGSSPLHF. The DNA for the CDR3 is TGTGCCAGCAGTGGCGCAACAGGGGGAAGTTCACCCCTCCACTTT.

The rearrangement uses TRBV4-1 and TRBJ1-4; D may be TRBD1 (5 bases). In germline, CDR1 is MGHRA, CDR2 YSYEKL. V dropped 0 bases and J dropped 0 bases, with 8 bases sitting between them. The CDR3 has 16 residues. CDR3 in DNA: TGCGCCAGCAGCCAAGATGAGACAGCAACTAATGAAAAACTGTTTTTT. Its protein is CASSQDETATNEKLFF.

This clone occurred a few times. The chain uses TRBV7-2 and TRBJ2-2, with D tentatively TRBD1 (5 bases). V lost 5 bases and J lost 1, with 17 bases in between. The CDR3 has 17 residues. In germline, CDR1 is SGHTA, CDR2 FQGNSA. For the CDR3, the DNA is TGTGCCAGCAGCCTTAGTGCAGGGCCCATGAACACCGGGGAGCTGTTTTTT. It yields the protein CASSLSAGPMNTGELFF.

This sequence joins TRBV6-5 and TRBJ1-3; 7 bases agree with TRBD1. Trimming at V came to 0 bases and at J to 4 bases, leaving 3 bases not matched to a gene. The germline CDR1 and CDR2 sequences are MNHEY and SVGAGI. The CDR3 is 15 amino acids. This CDR3 is CASSYSRTGGNTIYF. The CDR3 DNA reads as TGTGCCAGCAGTTACTCGAGGACAGGCGGAAACACCATATATTTT.